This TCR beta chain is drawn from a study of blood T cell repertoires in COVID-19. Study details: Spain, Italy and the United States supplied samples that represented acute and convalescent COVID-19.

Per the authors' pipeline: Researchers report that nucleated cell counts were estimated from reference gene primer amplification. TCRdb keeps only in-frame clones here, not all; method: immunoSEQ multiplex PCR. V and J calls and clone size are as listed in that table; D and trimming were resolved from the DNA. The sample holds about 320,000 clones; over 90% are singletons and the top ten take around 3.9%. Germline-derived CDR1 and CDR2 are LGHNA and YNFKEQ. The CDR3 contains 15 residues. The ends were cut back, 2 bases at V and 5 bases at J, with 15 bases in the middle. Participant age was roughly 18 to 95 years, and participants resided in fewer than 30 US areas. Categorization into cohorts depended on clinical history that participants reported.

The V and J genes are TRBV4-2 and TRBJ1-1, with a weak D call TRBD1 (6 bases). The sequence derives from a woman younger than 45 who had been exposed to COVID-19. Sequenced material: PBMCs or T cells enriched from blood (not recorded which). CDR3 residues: CASSQNQGIGTEAFF. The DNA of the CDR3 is TGTGCCAGCAGCCAAAATCAGGGGATCGGGACTGAAGCTTTCTTT.